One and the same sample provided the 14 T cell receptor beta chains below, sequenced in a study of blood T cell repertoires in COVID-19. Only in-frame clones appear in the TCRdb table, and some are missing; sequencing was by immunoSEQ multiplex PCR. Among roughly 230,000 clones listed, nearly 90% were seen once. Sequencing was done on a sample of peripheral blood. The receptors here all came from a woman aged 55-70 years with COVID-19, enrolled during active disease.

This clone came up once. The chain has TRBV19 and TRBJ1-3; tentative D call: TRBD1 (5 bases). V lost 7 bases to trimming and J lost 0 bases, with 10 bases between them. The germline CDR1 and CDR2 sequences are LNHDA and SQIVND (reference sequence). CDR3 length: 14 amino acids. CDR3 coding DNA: TGTGCCAGTATAGGGGCTCGCTCTGGAAACACCATATATTTT. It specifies CASIGARSGNTIYF.

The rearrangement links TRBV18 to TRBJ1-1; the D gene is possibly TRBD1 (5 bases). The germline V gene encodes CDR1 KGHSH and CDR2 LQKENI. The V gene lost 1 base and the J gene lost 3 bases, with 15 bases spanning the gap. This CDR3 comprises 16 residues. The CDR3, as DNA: TGTGCCAGCTCACCACTCCTTGACAGAGGAGACACTGAAGCTTTCTTT. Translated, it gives CASSPLLDRGDTEAFF. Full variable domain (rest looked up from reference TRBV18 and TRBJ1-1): NAGVMQNPRHLVRRRGQEARLRCSPMKGHSHVYWYRQLPEEGLKFMVYLQKENIIDESGMPKERFSAEFPKEGPSILRIQQVVRGDSAAYFCASSPLLDRGDTEAFFGQGTRLTVV.

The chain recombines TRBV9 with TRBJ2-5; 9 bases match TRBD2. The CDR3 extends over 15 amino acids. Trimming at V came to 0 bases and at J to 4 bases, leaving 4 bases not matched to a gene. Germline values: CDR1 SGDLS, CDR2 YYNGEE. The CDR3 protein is CASSVAGTSRETQYF. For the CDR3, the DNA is TGTGCCAGCAGCGTAGCCGGGACTAGCCGAGAGACCCAGTACTTC.

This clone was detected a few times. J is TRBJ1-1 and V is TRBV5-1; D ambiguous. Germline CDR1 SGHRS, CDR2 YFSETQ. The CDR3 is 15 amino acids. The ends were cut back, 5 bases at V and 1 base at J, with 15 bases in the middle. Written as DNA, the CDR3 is TGCGCCAGCAGTCTGAATCCGGGAAGGAACACTGAAGCTTTCTTT. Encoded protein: CASSLNPGRNTEAFF. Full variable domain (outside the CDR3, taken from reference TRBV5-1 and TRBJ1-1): KAGVTQTPRYLIKTRGQQVTLSCSPISGHRSVSWYQQTPGQGLQFLFEYFSETQRNKGNFPGRFSGRQFSNSRSEMNVSTLELGDSALYLCASSLNPGRNTEAFFGQGTRLTVV.

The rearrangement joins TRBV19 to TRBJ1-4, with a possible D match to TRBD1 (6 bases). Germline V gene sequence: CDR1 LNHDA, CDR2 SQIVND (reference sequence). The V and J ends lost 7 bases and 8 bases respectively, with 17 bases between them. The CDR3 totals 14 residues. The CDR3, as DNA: TGTGCCAGTAACTCGAGGGGGAGAATAGAAAAACTGTTTTTT. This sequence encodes CASNSRGRIEKLFF. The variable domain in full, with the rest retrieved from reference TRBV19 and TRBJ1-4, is DGGITQSPKYLFRKEGQNVTLSCEQNLNHDAMYWYRQDPGQGLRLIYYSQIVNDFQKGDIAEGYSVSREKKESFPLTVTSAQKNPTAFYLCASNSRGRIEKLFFGSGTQLSVL.

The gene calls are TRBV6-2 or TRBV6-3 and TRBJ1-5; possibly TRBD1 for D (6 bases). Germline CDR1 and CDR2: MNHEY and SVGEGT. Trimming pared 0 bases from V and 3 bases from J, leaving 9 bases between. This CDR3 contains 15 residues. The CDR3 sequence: CASSYSGGANQPQHF. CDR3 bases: TGTGCCAGCAGTTACTCCGGGGGGGCCAATCAGCCCCAGCATTTT.

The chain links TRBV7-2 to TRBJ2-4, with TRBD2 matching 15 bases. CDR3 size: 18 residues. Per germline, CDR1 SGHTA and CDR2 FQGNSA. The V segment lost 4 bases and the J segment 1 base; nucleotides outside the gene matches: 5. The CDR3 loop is CASSSRTSGGAAKNIQYF. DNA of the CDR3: TGTGCCAGCAGCTCCCGGACTAGCGGGGGGGCGGCCAAAAACATTCAGTACTTC.

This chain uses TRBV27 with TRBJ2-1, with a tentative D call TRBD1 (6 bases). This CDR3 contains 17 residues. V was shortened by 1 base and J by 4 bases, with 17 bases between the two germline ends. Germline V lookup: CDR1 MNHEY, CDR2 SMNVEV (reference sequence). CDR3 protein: CASSLWGRTEPYNEQFF. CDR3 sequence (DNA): TGTGCCAGCAGTTTATGGGGCCGGACAGAGCCTTACAATGAGCAGTTCTTC.

The CDR3 here is CASSLTPGTDTGELFF. The CDR3 DNA reads as TGTGCCAGCAGCTTAACACCCGGGACAGACACCGGGGAGCTGTTTTTT. The gene calls are TRBV7-3 and TRBJ2-2; TRBD1 agrees at 7 bases. This CDR3 region has 16 residues. Unmatched junction bases numbered 4, after V lost 0 bases and J lost 3 bases. From germline, CDR1 is SGHTA and CDR2 FQGTGA.

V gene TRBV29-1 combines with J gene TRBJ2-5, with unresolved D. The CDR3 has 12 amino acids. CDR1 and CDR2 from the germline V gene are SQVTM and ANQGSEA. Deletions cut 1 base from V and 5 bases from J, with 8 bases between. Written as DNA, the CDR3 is TGCAGCGTTGAAGCCCTTGAGGAGACCCAGTACTTC. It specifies CSVEALEETQYF.

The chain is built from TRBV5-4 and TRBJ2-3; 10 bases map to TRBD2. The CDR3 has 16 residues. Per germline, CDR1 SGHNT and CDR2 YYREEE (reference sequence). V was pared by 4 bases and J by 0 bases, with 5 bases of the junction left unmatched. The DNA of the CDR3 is TGTGCCAGCAGCCTAGCGGGGGCCCCCAGCACAGATACGCAGTATTTT. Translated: CASSLAGAPSTDTQYF.

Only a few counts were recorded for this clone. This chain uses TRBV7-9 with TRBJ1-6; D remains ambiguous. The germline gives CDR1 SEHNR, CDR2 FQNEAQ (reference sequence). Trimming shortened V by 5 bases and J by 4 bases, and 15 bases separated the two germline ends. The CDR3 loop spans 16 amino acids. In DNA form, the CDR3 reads TGTGCCAGCAGCCCATACAACCGGGGTTATAATTCACCCCTCCACTTT. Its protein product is CASSPYNRGYNSPLHF.

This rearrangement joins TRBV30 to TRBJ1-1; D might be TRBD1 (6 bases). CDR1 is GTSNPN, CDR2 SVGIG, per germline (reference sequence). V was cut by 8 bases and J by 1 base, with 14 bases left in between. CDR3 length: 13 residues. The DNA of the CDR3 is TGTGCCGGACGGACAGAAGCGAACACTGAAGCTTTCTTT. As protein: CAGRTEANTEAFF.

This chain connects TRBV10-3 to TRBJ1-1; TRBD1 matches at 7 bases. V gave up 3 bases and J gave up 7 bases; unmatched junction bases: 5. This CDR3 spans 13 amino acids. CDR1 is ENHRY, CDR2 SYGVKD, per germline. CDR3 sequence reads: CAISDRDRSEAFF. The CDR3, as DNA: TGTGCCATCAGTGACAGGGACAGAAGTGAAGCTTTCTTT.